The clone carrying this T cell receptor beta chain was counted between two and nine times. Its specificity is unknown. This sample was included in a study of T-cell reconstitution after alpha-beta-depleted transplantation in children. Study results and caveats: Day-60 TCRbeta diversity that was high in some patients was derived from surviving recipient T cells and thymic progenitors.

The CDR3 runs 14 residues. The V gene end was trimmed by 7 bases and the J gene end by 7 bases; junction bases not matched to a gene: 9. CDR1 and CDR2 (germline): SNHLY, FYNNEI. During its preparation, the TCRbeta library received unique molecular identifiers. MiXCR was run by TCRdb on the PCR reads, yielding one entry per CDR3 protein. Among hundreds of thousands of distinct CDR3 sequences, 20% to 30% were seen once, and the ten largest hold about 4.8%. The sequenced sample was PBMCs, mostly from graft donor cells, obtained 360 days after TCRalphabeta/CD19-depleted stem cell transplant. The origin of this receptor is a female patient younger than 10 who had a stem cell transplant for congenital amegakaryocytic thrombocytopenia, so the T cells may come from the graft donor. The V gene is TRBV2, the J gene TRBJ1-4, with 7 nucleotides matching TRBD1. The CDR3 region is CASTKTGSVEKLFF. CDR3 in DNA: TGTGCCAGCACAAAGACAGGGAGTGTTGAAAAACTGTTTTTT.